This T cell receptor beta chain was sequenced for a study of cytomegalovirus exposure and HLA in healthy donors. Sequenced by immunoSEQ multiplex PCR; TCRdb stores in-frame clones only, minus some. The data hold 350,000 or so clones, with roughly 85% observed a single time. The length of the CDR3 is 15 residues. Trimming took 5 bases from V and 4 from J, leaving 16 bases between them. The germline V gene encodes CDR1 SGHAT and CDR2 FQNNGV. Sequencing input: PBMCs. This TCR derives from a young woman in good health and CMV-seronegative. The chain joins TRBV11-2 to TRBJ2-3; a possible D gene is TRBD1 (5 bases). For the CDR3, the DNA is TGTGCCAGCAGCCTCCGTAGGACACTGTCAGATACGCAGTATTTT. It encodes CASSLRRTLSDTQYF.